This T cell receptor (beta chain) is from a study of shared clonotypes between healthy human individuals. Assay used: immunoSEQ multiplex PCR; TCRdb lists only in-frame clones, some missing. The sample consists of some 680,000 clones, more than 70% of them appearing once. CDR1 is MDHEN, CDR2 SYDVKM, per germline. The CDR3 length is 14 residues. V gave up 4 bases and J gave up 2 bases, with 11 bases separating them. The specimen sequenced was memory CD4+ T cells sorted from blood. Stated subset: CD45RA-negative fraction. The chain is built from TRBV28 and TRBJ1-2, with D possibly matching TRBD1 (5 bases). The sequence came from a woman aged 25 to 39 in good health. CDR3 residues: CASSSIDRNYGYTF. The CDR3 DNA reads as TGTGCCAGCAGTTCAATCGACAGAAACTATGGCTACACCTTC.